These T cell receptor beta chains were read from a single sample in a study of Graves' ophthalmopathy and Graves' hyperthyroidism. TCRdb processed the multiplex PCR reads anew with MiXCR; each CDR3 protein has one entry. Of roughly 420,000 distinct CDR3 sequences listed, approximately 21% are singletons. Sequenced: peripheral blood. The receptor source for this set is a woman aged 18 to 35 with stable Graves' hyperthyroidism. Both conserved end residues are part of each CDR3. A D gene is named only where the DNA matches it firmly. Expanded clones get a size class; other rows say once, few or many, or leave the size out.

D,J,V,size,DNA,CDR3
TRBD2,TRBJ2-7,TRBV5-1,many,TGCGCCAGCAGCTTGGCCCCTACTAGCGGGAAAGGGTACGAGCAGTACTTC,CASSLAPTSGKGYEQYF
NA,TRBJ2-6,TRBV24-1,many,TGTGCCACCAGTGGCCGGGGGTCTGGGGCCAACGTCCTGACTTTC,CATSGRGSGANVLTF
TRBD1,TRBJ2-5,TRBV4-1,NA,TGCGCCAGCAGCCAGCGACAGGGTGCCGGGGAGACCCAGTACTTC,CASSQRQGAGETQYF
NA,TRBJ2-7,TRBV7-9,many,TGTGCCAGCAGCCCTGGGACACCTTACGAGCAGTACTTC,CASSPGTPYEQYF
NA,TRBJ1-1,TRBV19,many,TGTGCCAGTAGTACACACCGGACAGATCCCACTGAAGCTTTCTTT,CASSTHRTDPTEAFF
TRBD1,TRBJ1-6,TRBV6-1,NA,TGTGCCAGCAGTCAAGGGACAGGGACACCCCTCCACTTT,CASSQGTGTPLHF
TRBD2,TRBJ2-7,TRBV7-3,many,TGTGCCAGCAGCGCAGCCGGGACTAGCGGGGTTTTGTACTTC,CASSAAGTSGVLYF
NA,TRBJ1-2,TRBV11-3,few,TGTGCCAGCAGCCCTGGGGGGAATCCTGGCTACACCTTC,CASSPGGNPGYTF
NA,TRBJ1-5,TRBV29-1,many,TGCAGCGTTGTCAAGGGGTCCGGCAATCAGCCCCAGCATTTT,CSVVKGSGNQPQHF
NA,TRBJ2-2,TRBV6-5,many,TGTGCCAGCAGTTATGACAGATTCACCGGGGAGCTGTTTTTT,CASSYDRFTGELFF